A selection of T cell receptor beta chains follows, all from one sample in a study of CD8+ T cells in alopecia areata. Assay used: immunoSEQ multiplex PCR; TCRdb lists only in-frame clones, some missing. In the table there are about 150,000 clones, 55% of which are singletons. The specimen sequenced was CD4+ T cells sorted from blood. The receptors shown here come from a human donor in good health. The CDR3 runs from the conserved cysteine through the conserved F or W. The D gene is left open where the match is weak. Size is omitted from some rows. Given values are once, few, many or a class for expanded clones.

CDR3nt: TGTGCCAGCGCCCGGGACAGGGTAAATCAGCCCCAGCATTTT
CDR3aa: CASARDRVNQPQHF
abundance: once
j_gene: TRBJ1-5
d_gene: TRBD1
v_gene: TRBV6-1

CDR3nt: TGTGCCACCCGAGGGGACGAGGGGAACTATGGCTACACCTTC
CDR3aa: CATRGDEGNYGYTF
abundance: once
j_gene: TRBJ1-2
d_gene: NA
v_gene: TRBV10-3

CDR3nt: TGTGCCAGCAGCGTAGAGACGAACAATGAGCAGTTCTTC
CDR3aa: CASSVETNNEQFF
abundance: NA
j_gene: TRBJ2-1
d_gene: NA
v_gene: TRBV9

CDR3nt: TGTGCCAGCAGTTTATTCCAGGGGGCTGAGCAGTTCTTC
CDR3aa: CASSLFQGAEQFF
abundance: few
j_gene: TRBJ2-1
d_gene: TRBD1
v_gene: TRBV28

CDR3nt: TGTGCCAGCAGCTTCGGGGCTACGGGTTCGGCCGGGGAGCTGTTTTTT
CDR3aa: CASSFGATGSAGELFF
abundance: NA
j_gene: TRBJ2-2
d_gene: NA
v_gene: TRBV7-9

CDR3nt: TGCGCCAGCAGCTTGGGACTCCGTGGCTACACCTTC
CDR3aa: CASSLGLRGYTF
abundance: NA
j_gene: TRBJ1-2
d_gene: NA
v_gene: TRBV5-1

CDR3nt: TGTGCCAGCAGTGAAAACAGCGTACGAGGCTACACCTTC
CDR3aa: CASSENSVRGYTF
abundance: few
j_gene: TRBJ1-2
d_gene: NA
v_gene: TRBV6-1

CDR3nt: TGCAGCGCCCAGGACAGGGGATATAGCGGGGAGCTGTTTTTT
CDR3aa: CSAQDRGYSGELFF
abundance: NA
j_gene: TRBJ2-2
d_gene: TRBD1
v_gene: TRBV29-1

CDR3nt: TGTGCCAGCAGCTTAGAAGTTGGCCGTGAGCAGTTCTTC
CDR3aa: CASSLEVGREQFF
abundance: few
j_gene: TRBJ2-1
d_gene: NA
v_gene: TRBV7-9

CDR3nt: TGCGCCAGCAGCCCGGGACTAGTTTACAACAATGAGCAGTTCTTC
CDR3aa: CASSPGLVYNNEQFF
abundance: NA
j_gene: TRBJ2-1
d_gene: TRBD2
v_gene: TRBV5-1

CDR3nt: TGTGCCATCGGAGACAGCACAGATACGCAGTATTTT
CDR3aa: CAIGDSTDTQYF
abundance: NA
j_gene: TRBJ2-3
d_gene: NA
v_gene: TRBV10-3

CDR3nt: TGCGCCAGCACTCTTGAAGTAGGTCTCGGGACCCAGTACTTC
CDR3aa: CASTLEVGLGTQYF
abundance: NA
j_gene: TRBJ2-5
d_gene: NA
v_gene: TRBV5-1

CDR3nt: TGTGCCAGCAGTTATGCGCCGGGACTAGCCCACAATGAGCAGTTCTTC
CDR3aa: CASSYAPGLAHNEQFF
abundance: NA
j_gene: TRBJ2-1
d_gene: TRBD2
v_gene: TRBV6-5

CDR3nt: TGCGCCAGCAGCTTGGCCTGGGGACTTACCTACAATGAGCAGTTCTTC
CDR3aa: CASSLAWGLTYNEQFF
abundance: NA
j_gene: TRBJ2-1
d_gene: NA
v_gene: TRBV5-1

CDR3nt: TGTGCCACCAGCCGATCGACCGGTGGCTACACCTTC
CDR3aa: CATSRSTGGYTF
abundance: NA
j_gene: TRBJ1-2
d_gene: NA
v_gene: TRBV15

CDR3nt: TGTGCCAGCAGTGATTGGACAGTCGAGGAGACCCAGTACTTC
CDR3aa: CASSDWTVEETQYF
abundance: few
j_gene: TRBJ2-5
d_gene: NA
v_gene: TRBV25-1

CDR3nt: TGTGCCCACGGGGTCGGACAGGGAATTGAAGCTTTCTTT
CDR3aa: CAHGVGQGIEAFF
abundance: NA
j_gene: TRBJ1-1
d_gene: TRBD1
v_gene: TRBV7-9

CDR3nt: TGCGCCAGCAGAGGAAGATCCAAGGCTGAAGCTTTCTTT
CDR3aa: CASRGRSKAEAFF
abundance: NA
j_gene: TRBJ1-1
d_gene: NA
v_gene: TRBV5-1

CDR3nt: TGCGCCAGCAGCCTTGGACAGGGAGCCTCTGGGGCCAACGTCCTGACTTTC
CDR3aa: CASSLGQGASGANVLTF
abundance: NA
j_gene: TRBJ2-6
d_gene: TRBD1
v_gene: TRBV4-1

CDR3nt: TGCGCCAGCAGCTACCGGACAGGGGGCGCAGATACGCAGTATTTT
CDR3aa: CASSYRTGGADTQYF
abundance: once
j_gene: TRBJ2-3
d_gene: TRBD1
v_gene: TRBV5-1

CDR3nt: TGTGCCAGCAGTTCACGGGACAGGATTTTTAATGAGCAGTTCTTC
CDR3aa: CASSSRDRIFNEQFF
abundance: NA
j_gene: TRBJ2-1
d_gene: TRBD1
v_gene: TRBV6-5

CDR3nt: TGCAGCGTTAACAGCCGACAGGGGGCCGGCTACGAGCAGTACTTC
CDR3aa: CSVNSRQGAGYEQYF
abundance: NA
j_gene: TRBJ2-7
d_gene: TRBD1
v_gene: TRBV29-1

CDR3nt: TGCGCCAGCAGCTCCGGGAGGACTTCGGGGACTGAAGCTTTCTTT
CDR3aa: CASSSGRTSGTEAFF
abundance: NA
j_gene: TRBJ1-1
d_gene: NA
v_gene: TRBV5-1

CDR3nt: TGTGCCAGCAGTGACGTTTATCGGGACCGGGACAATGAGCAGTTCTTC
CDR3aa: CASSDVYRDRDNEQFF
abundance: NA
j_gene: TRBJ2-1
d_gene: NA
v_gene: TRBV25-1

CDR3nt: TGCGCCAGCAGTCAATCATCAGGGGTGGGCGAGACCCAGTACTTC
CDR3aa: CASSQSSGVGETQYF
abundance: NA
j_gene: TRBJ2-5
d_gene: NA
v_gene: TRBV23-1

CDR3nt: TGCAGCGTAGTTAGAAACACTGAAGCTTTCTTT
CDR3aa: CSVVRNTEAFF
abundance: NA
j_gene: TRBJ1-1
d_gene: NA
v_gene: TRBV29-1

CDR3nt: TGTGCCAGTAGTCGTGAAGACCGAGGTTATAGCAATCAGCCCCAGCATTTT
CDR3aa: CASSREDRGYSNQPQHF
abundance: NA
j_gene: TRBJ1-5
d_gene: NA
v_gene: TRBV19

CDR3nt: TGTGCCAGCAGCCAAGATCCAGCTAGCGGGAGCAATGAGCAGTTCTTC
CDR3aa: CASSQDPASGSNEQFF
abundance: once
j_gene: TRBJ2-1
d_gene: TRBD2
v_gene: TRBV4-2

CDR3nt: TGTGCCAGCAGTGACGGACTAGCGGACGGGAAGACCCAGTACTTC
CDR3aa: CASSDGLADGKTQYF
abundance: NA
j_gene: TRBJ2-5
d_gene: TRBD2
v_gene: TRBV6-6

CDR3nt: TGCGCCAGCAGCTTGGAACTGGCAAAGGAGCAGTACTTC
CDR3aa: CASSLELAKEQYF
abundance: NA
j_gene: TRBJ2-7
d_gene: NA
v_gene: TRBV5-1

CDR3nt: TGCAGCGTTGGCAGTCAAGAGACCCAGTACTTC
CDR3aa: CSVGSQETQYF
abundance: few
j_gene: TRBJ2-5
d_gene: NA
v_gene: TRBV29-1

CDR3nt: TGTGCCACCAGCCCCAGCACAGATACGCAGTATTTT
CDR3aa: CATSPSTDTQYF
abundance: few
j_gene: TRBJ2-3
d_gene: NA
v_gene: TRBV15

CDR3nt: TGTGCCTGGACAAGCGGGGAAGAGACCCAGTACTTC
CDR3aa: CAWTSGEETQYF
abundance: NA
j_gene: TRBJ2-5
d_gene: TRBD2
v_gene: TRBV30

CDR3nt: TGTGCCAGCAGCGTAGGAGGGGCAAATCAGCCCCAGCATTTT
CDR3aa: CASSVGGANQPQHF
abundance: NA
j_gene: TRBJ1-5
d_gene: NA
v_gene: TRBV9

CDR3nt: TGCGCCAGCAGTCAACGAGACTCCACGTGCGGCGCTTTCTTT
CDR3aa: CASSQRDSTCGAFF
abundance: NA
j_gene: TRBJ1-1
d_gene: NA
v_gene: TRBV23-1

CDR3nt: TGTGCCAGCAGGGTTACTAGCACAGATACGCAGTATTTT
CDR3aa: CASRVTSTDTQYF
abundance: NA
j_gene: TRBJ2-3
d_gene: NA
v_gene: TRBV2

CDR3nt: TGCAGCGTGGACAGCCCAGGTGGCTACACCTTC
CDR3aa: CSVDSPGGYTF
abundance: NA
j_gene: TRBJ1-2
d_gene: NA
v_gene: TRBV29-1

CDR3nt: TGTGCCAGCAGCCTCCTCACAGGGGGCTATGGCTACACCTTC
CDR3aa: CASSLLTGGYGYTF
abundance: once
j_gene: TRBJ1-2
d_gene: TRBD1
v_gene: TRBV28

CDR3nt: TGTGCCAGTAAGAGGGCAGGGAATGGATGGGAGACCCAGTACTTC
CDR3aa: CASKRAGNGWETQYF
abundance: NA
j_gene: TRBJ2-5
d_gene: NA
v_gene: TRBV19

CDR3nt: TGTGCCAGCAGTTACTCAGAGAACTATGGCTACACCTTC
CDR3aa: CASSYSENYGYTF
abundance: NA
j_gene: TRBJ1-2
d_gene: NA
v_gene: TRBV6-5

CDR3nt: TGTGCCAGCAGCCAAACGACTAGCCCCCTGGGAGGAGAGACCCAGTACTTC
CDR3aa: CASSQTTSPLGGETQYF
abundance: few
j_gene: TRBJ2-5
d_gene: TRBD2
v_gene: TRBV14

CDR3nt: TGTGCCAGCAGCTTAACGGTGGGAGTATACAATGAGCAGTTCTTC
CDR3aa: CASSLTVGVYNEQFF
abundance: NA
j_gene: TRBJ2-1
d_gene: NA
v_gene: TRBV7-2

CDR3nt: TGTGCCAGCAGCGTAGACGGCCAAGGGGGCGGGAAGACCCAGTACTTC
CDR3aa: CASSVDGQGGGKTQYF
abundance: NA
j_gene: TRBJ2-5
d_gene: NA
v_gene: TRBV9